The 28 T cell receptor beta chains below come from one sample, sequenced in a study of blood T cell repertoires in COVID-19. Data came from immunoSEQ multiplex PCR; TCRdb stores just in-frame clones and leaves some out. Of about 430,000 clones listed, 85% to 90% are singletons. The sample comprised PBMCs or T cells enriched from blood (not recorded which). The source of these receptors is a man younger than 40 who had recovered from COVID-19.

The V gene is TRBV30, the J gene TRBJ2-7, with a possible D match to TRBD2 (6 bases). V lost 5 bases to trimming and J lost 6 bases, with 20 bases between them. Looked up from germline, CDR1 is GTSNPN and CDR2 is SVGIG (reference sequence). This CDR3 comprises 14 residues. DNA of the CDR3: TGTGCCTGGGCCTGGGAGGCTCGAGTGGGCGAGCAGTACTTC. It specifies CAWAWEARVGEQYF.

The chain carries TRBV7-9 and TRBJ2-3, with 14 bases aligning to TRBD2. Germline values: CDR1 SEHNR, CDR2 FQNEAQ (reference sequence). The CDR3 loop spans 18 amino acids. The V gene end was trimmed by 3 bases and the J gene end by 0 bases; junction bases not matched to a gene: 5. CDR3 sequence (DNA): TGTGCCAGCAGCTTGGGGACTAGCGGGAGAACTAGCACAGATACGCAGTATTTT. As protein: CASSLGTSGRTSTDTQYF.

The chain has TRBV4-1 and TRBJ2-1, with a weak D call TRBD2 (5 bases). V was pared by 4 bases and J by 6 bases, with 19 bases between. CDR3 size: 16 residues. CDR1 is MGHRA and CDR2 is YSYEKL in the germline V gene. The CDR3 spells CASSLLPPTDCNEQFF. CDR3 in DNA: TGCGCCAGCAGCCTCCTCCCCCCGACGGACTGCAATGAGCAGTTCTTC.

This clone has a single count. The chain links TRBV27 to TRBJ1-4; 10 positions agree with TRBD1. Germline values: CDR1 MNHEY, CDR2 SMNVEV (reference sequence). V trimming: 5 bases; J trimming: 7 bases; junction bases outside the gene matches: 4. This CDR3 contains 14 residues. This CDR3 is CASSPTGGIEKLFF. CDR3 in DNA: TGTGCCAGCAGTCCGACAGGGGGCATTGAAAAACTGTTTTTT.

This sequence joins TRBV11-3 and TRBJ2-4; D possibly corresponds to TRBD1 (6 bases). This CDR3 region has 18 residues. V was trimmed by 0 bases and J by 6 bases, leaving 21 bases between them. Germline values: CDR1 SGHNT, CDR2 YENEEA. CDR3 nucleotide sequence: TGTGCCAGCAGCTTAGACAGGGGCGTTTTGGTTGGAGGAAACATTCAGTACTTC. Translating gives CASSLDRGVLVGGNIQYF.

The chain uses TRBV2 and TRBJ2-5; D possibly corresponds to TRBD1 (6 bases). V lost 8 bases to trimming and J lost 0 bases, with 10 bases between them. Per the germline V gene, CDR1 is SNHLY and CDR2 is FYNNEI. The CDR3 is made up of 13 amino acids. In nucleotides, the CDR3 is TGTGCCAGCCTCCGGGACAACCAAGAGACCCAGTACTTC. As protein: CASLRDNQETQYF.

The V and J genes are TRBV11-3 and TRBJ2-1; D might be TRBD2 (6 bases). This CDR3 is built from 15 residues. Trimming pared 5 bases from V and 8 bases from J, leaving 19 bases between. Germline V gene data show CDR1 as SGHNT and CDR2 as YENEEA. CDR3 sequence (DNA): TGTGCCAGCAGCGCTCGACTAGTTCAATTCGATGAGCAGTTCTTC. Translated: CASSARLVQFDEQFF.

The chain joins TRBV19 to TRBJ1-2; D may be TRBD1 (5 bases). Germline V gene sequence: CDR1 LNHDA, CDR2 SQIVND (reference sequence). The CDR3 loop spans 15 amino acids. Trimming took off 5 bases at V and 5 bases at J, with 18 bases between the two ends. CDR3 bases: TGTGCCAGTAGTTCCTTGGGGACTGGTGGGTATGGCTACACCTTC. Translated, it gives CASSSLGTGGYGYTF. The full variable domain, with the rest looked up from reference TRBV19 and TRBJ1-2, is DGGITQSPKYLFRKEGQNVTLSCEQNLNHDAMYWYRQDPGQGLRLIYYSQIVNDFQKGDIAEGYSVSREKKESFPLTVTSAQKNPTAFYLCASSSLGTGGYGYTFGSGTRLTVV.

J is TRBJ2-7 and V is TRBV5-1; D remains ambiguous. This CDR3 region has 15 residues. In germline, CDR1 is SGHRS, CDR2 YFSETQ. Trimming removed 4 bases at V and 0 bases at J, with 14 bases between. The CDR3 DNA sequence: TGCGCCAGCAGCCTCACTTCAGGTTTCTCCTACGAGCAGTACTTC. Translated, it gives CASSLTSGFSYEQYF.

This chain uses TRBV5-5 with TRBJ2-7; no clear D. The CDR3 consists of 13 residues. V was cut by 4 bases and J by 5 bases, with 13 bases left in between. CDR1 and CDR2 (germline): SGHKS, YYEKEE (reference sequence). CDR3 bases: TGTGCCAGCAGCAGAGAGCCCCCCGACGAGCAGTACTTC. Its translation: CASSREPPDEQYF.

This clone has just a few counts. The identical CDR3 is also encoded by other nucleotide sequences in the sample. The chain carries TRBV28 and TRBJ2-7; D not resolved. This CDR3 comprises 13 residues. From germline, CDR1 is MDHEN and CDR2 SYDVKM. Trimming pared 2 bases from V and 4 bases from J, leaving 9 bases between. CDR3 sequence: CASSLVSEYEQYF. The CDR3 DNA reads TGTGCCAGCAGTTTAGTTTCGGAGTACGAGCAGTACTTC.

The V gene is TRBV13, the J gene TRBJ1-6; 8 nucleotides agree with TRBD1. The ends lost 5 bases at V and 0 bases at J; junction bases unmatched: 6. This CDR3 has 17 amino acids. The germline CDR1 and CDR2 sequences are PRHDT and FYEKMQ (reference sequence). The CDR3 sequence is CASSTAGGPSYNSPLHF. The CDR3 nucleotides are TGTGCCAGCAGCACCGCAGGGGGCCCCTCCTATAATTCACCCCTCCACTTT.

This clone was picked up one time. Here the CDR3 DNA reads TGCGCCAGCAGCCAAGAACGGGGTGACAGGGTCAGCACAGATACGCAGTATTTT. Its protein is CASSQERGDRVSTDTQYF. The chain joins TRBV4-1 to TRBJ2-3, with 7 bases matching TRBD1. Germline V lookup: CDR1 MGHRA, CDR2 YSYEKL. V gave up 0 bases and J gave up 0 bases; unmatched junction bases: 9. The CDR3 covers 18 residues.

The chain combines TRBV7-9 with TRBJ2-7; tentative D call: TRBD1 (6 bases). The germline V gene has CDR1 SEHNR and CDR2 FQNEAQ (reference sequence). This CDR3 region has 12 residues. DNA for the CDR3: TGTGCCAGCAGCCTATCGACAGGCCTTCTCAGAGTT. As protein: CASSLSTGLLRV.

V gene TRBV7-2 combines with J gene TRBJ1-4; 9 nucleotides agree with TRBD1. The V segment lost 5 bases and the J segment 3 bases; nucleotides outside the gene matches: 4. Germline CDR1 SGHTA, CDR2 FQGNSA. CDR3 length: 15 amino acids. CDR3 amino acids: CASSVQGAANEKLFF. For the CDR3, the DNA is TGTGCCAGCAGCGTACAGGGGGCAGCTAATGAAAAACTGTTTTTT.

The V and J genes are TRBV3-1 (or the pseudogene TRBV3-2) and TRBJ2-7, with a tentative D call TRBD2 (6 bases). Germline V gives CDR1 LGHDT, CDR2 YNNKEL (reference sequence). V was trimmed by 4 bases and J by 6 bases, leaving 16 bases between them. The CDR3 has 14 amino acids. CDR3 sequence reads: CASSPGGIISEQYF. CDR3 sequence (DNA): TGTGCCAGCAGCCCCGGAGGGATAATCTCCGAGCAGTACTTC.

The rearrangement joins TRBV27 to TRBJ2-2, with D hard to call. The CDR3 consists of 14 residues. Germline CDR1 MNHEY, CDR2 SMNVEV (reference sequence). Deletions cut 3 bases from V and 4 bases from J, with 9 bases between. The CDR3 loop reads CASSLVHGTGELFF. CDR3 DNA sequence: TGTGCCAGCAGTTTGGTACATGGCACCGGGGAGCTGTTTTTT.

V usage is TRBV30 and J usage is TRBJ1-1, with D uncertain. In germline, CDR1 is GTSNPN, CDR2 SVGIG (reference sequence). This CDR3 is 11 amino acids long. Trimming pared 4 bases from V and 8 bases from J, leaving 11 bases between. The CDR3 DNA sequence: TGTGCCTGGACTGCGGCCTTCGAAGCTTTCTTT. This translates into CAWTAAFEAFF. Complete variable domain (other parts from reference TRBV30 and TRBJ1-1): SQTIHQWPATLVQPVGSPLSLECTVEGTSNPNLYWYRQAAGRGLQLLFYSVGIGQISSEVPQNLSASRPQDRQFILSSKKLLLSDSGFYLCAWTAAFEAFFGQGTRLTVV.

This chain uses TRBV28 with TRBJ1-3; no definite D call. V lost 8 bases and J lost 9, with 8 bases in between. CDR3 length equals 10 residues. Germline V gives CDR1 MDHEN, CDR2 SYDVKM. As DNA, the CDR3 is TGTGCCAGCGCAGAGCGCACCATATATTTT. Encoded protein: CASAERTIYF.

This clone was recorded once. The chain recombines TRBV30 with TRBJ2-3; maybe TRBD2 (6 bases). The CDR3 covers 14 residues. Trimming removed 3 bases at V and 2 bases at J, with 12 bases between. Germline values: CDR1 GTSNPN, CDR2 SVGIG (reference sequence). This chain's CDR3 is CAWSSVADTDTQYF. The DNA of the CDR3 is TGTGCCTGGAGCTCCGTAGCGGACACAGATACGCAGTATTTT.

This clone was observed a handful of times. The CDR3 DNA reads TGTGCCAGCAGCTTGGCCGCGGGGCGGCGGTGGGAGCCCCAGCATTTT. Protein: CASSLAAGRRWEPQHF. The chain employs TRBV5-5 and TRBJ1-5, with D perhaps TRBD1 (5 bases). V gave up 0 bases and J gave up 8 bases, with 18 bases separating them. This CDR3 contains 16 residues. CDR1 is SGHKS and CDR2 is YYEKEE in the germline V gene (reference sequence).

The V and J genes are TRBV27 and TRBJ1-5; TRBD1 matches 9 bases. The CDR3 length is 15 residues. V lost 2 bases and J lost 5; bases outside the gene matches: 4. Per the germline V gene, CDR1 is MNHEY and CDR2 is SMNVEV (reference sequence). CDR3 region: CASSLGGQGHQPQHF. The CDR3 bases are TGTGCCAGCAGTTTAGGGGGACAGGGCCATCAGCCCCAGCATTTT.

The rearrangement links TRBV18 to TRBJ1-4; D may be TRBD1 (6 bases). Germline V gives CDR1 KGHSH, CDR2 LQKENI. The CDR3 covers 16 residues. Trimming took 6 bases from V and 6 from J, leaving 20 bases between them. The CDR3 region is CASSLSAGTMDEKLFF. The CDR3 nucleotides are TGTGCCAGCTCCCTGAGTGCCGGGACAATGGATGAAAAACTGTTTTTT.

V gene TRBV7-3 combines with J gene TRBJ1-1; D gene unclear. V gave up 5 bases and J gave up 1 base, with 8 bases separating them. Germline V CDR1 and CDR2: SGHTA, FQGTGA. This CDR3 contains 13 residues. This chain's CDR3 is CASSAQWNTEAFF. CDR3 DNA: TGTGCCAGCAGCGCACAGTGGAACACTGAAGCTTTCTTT.

The chain has TRBV15 and TRBJ2-3, with D uncertain. Per germline, CDR1 LNHNV and CDR2 YYDKDF (reference sequence). Trimming left V 9 bases short and J 0 bases short, with 19 bases between. The CDR3 has 16 residues. CDR3 sequence reads: CATSEYYIASTDTQYF. The CDR3 bases are TGTGCCACTTCCGAATACTACATAGCTAGCACAGATACGCAGTATTTT. Using reference TRBV15 and TRBJ2-3 for the parts outside the CDR3, the full variable domain is DAMVIQNPRYQVTQFGKPVTLSCSQTLNHNVMYWYQQKSSQAPKLLFHYYDKDFNNEADTPDNFQSRRPNTSFCFLDIRSPGLGDTAMYLCATSEYYIASTDTQYFGPGTRLTVL.

This chain connects TRBV28 to TRBJ1-1; 8 nucleotides line up with TRBD1. Germline-derived CDR1 and CDR2 are MDHEN and SYDVKM. The V and J ends lost 3 bases and 4 bases, in that order; junction bases with no gene match: 4. This CDR3 contains 14 residues. In DNA, the CDR3 is TGTGCCAGCAGTTTCAGGGGGCTGGGCACTGAAGCTTTCTTT. Its translation: CASSFRGLGTEAFF. Using reference TRBV28 and TRBJ1-1 for the parts outside the CDR3, the full variable domain is DVKVTQSSRYLVKRTGEKVFLECVQDMDHENMFWYRQDPGLGLRLIYFSYDVKMKEKGDIPEGYSVSREKKERFSLILESASTNQTSMYLCASSFRGLGTEAFFGQGTRLTVV.

The chain recombines TRBV25-1 with TRBJ2-1; 9 bases are shared with TRBD2. CDR1 and CDR2 (germline): MGHDK, SYGVNS. CDR3 length: 15 residues. Losses at the gene ends were 4 bases for V and 8 bases for J; bases not matched to a gene: 9. The CDR3 DNA reads as TGTGCCAGCAGTGCGGGTAGCGGGAGAGTTTATGAGCAGTTCTTC. As protein: CASSAGSGRVYEQFF. The full variable domain, completed using reference TRBV25-1 and TRBJ2-1, is EADIYQTPRYLVIGTGKKITLECSQTMGHDKMYWYQQDPGMELHLIHYSYGVNSTEKGDLSSESTVSRIRTEHFPLTLESARPSHTSQYLCASSAGSGRVYEQFFGPGTRLTVL.

This rearrangement joins TRBV7-9 to TRBJ1-2, with D unclear. The CDR3 is made up of 14 amino acids. The V gene's germline CDR1 is SEHNR and CDR2 FQNEAQ (reference sequence). Deletions cut 5 bases from V and 2 bases from J, with 12 bases between. DNA for the CDR3: TGTGCCAGCAGCCCGACTCTAGGAAACTATGGCTACACCTTC. It yields the protein CASSPTLGNYGYTF. Full variable domain (remainder filled in from reference TRBV7-9 and TRBJ1-2): DTGVSQNPRHKITKRGQNVTFRCDPISEHNRLYWYRQTLGQGPEFLTYFQNEAQLEKSRLLSDRFSAERPKGSFSTLEIQRTEQGDSAMYLCASSPTLGNYGYTFGSGTRLTVV.